This T cell receptor (beta chain) stems from a study of OX40 agonist ivuxolimab in advanced cancers. In the study overall: Patients were infused with ivuxolimab every 2 weeks at 0.01 to 10 mg/kg. Partial responses were achieved by three patients, of whom one had hepatocellular carcinoma and two had cutaneous melanoma. Study-wide results and limits: By week 6 at 0.1 to 3.0 mg/kg, blood CD4+ and CD8+ T cells had expanded clonally.

TCRdb's copy holds only in-frame clones and misses some; the assay was immunoSEQ multiplex PCR. The sample holds approximately 58,000 clones, 88% seen once. CDR3 size: 13 residues. CDR1 MNHEY and CDR2 SVGAGI come from the germline V gene. V was trimmed by 6 bases and J by 3 bases, leaving 11 bases between them. As to this clone: Its matching antigen is unknown.

The chain joins TRBV6-5 to TRBJ1-1, with D unresolved. The sequence was obtained from an adult with an advanced solid tumor such as melanoma, head and neck, liver or kidney cancer. The starting material was CD4+ or CD8+ T cells sorted from blood, obtained in a trial of the OX40 agonist ivuxolimab. The DNA of the CDR3 is TGTGCCAGCAGCGAAGTAGCGGACACTGAAGCTTTCTTT. Amino acid sequence: CASSEVADTEAFF.